The clone carrying this TCR beta chain was recorded only once. These data originate in a study of technical replicates of blood from four donors. Only in-frame clones appear in the TCRdb table, and some are missing; sequencing was by immunoSEQ multiplex PCR. The sample has tens of thousands of clones; roughly 90% are singletons. CDR3 length equals 13 residues. The germline V gene has CDR1 LNHNV and CDR2 YYDKDF (reference sequence). V dropped 5 bases and J dropped 1 base, with 8 bases sitting between them. The sequenced sample consisted of PBMCs. The chain has TRBV15 and TRBJ1-2; D is ambiguous. This TCR came from a human donor in good health. Some clones in this sample may be carry-over from other donors' samples. The DNA for the CDR3 is TGTGCCACCAGCGCACCTAATAACTATGGCTACACCTTC. It yields the protein CATSAPNNYGYTF.